The 26 T cell receptor beta chains given below trace back to one sample, sequenced in a study of multiple sclerosis patients with progressive multifocal leukoencephalopathy. Assay: immunoSEQ multiplex PCR; the TCRdb copy retains only in-frame clones and omits some. The sample contains approximately 28,000 clones, roughly 89% of which appear only once. Described time point: time of PML onset. Sample: PBMCs, taken from a patient treated with natalizumab. The receptors shown here come from a woman aged 40-49 years with progressive multifocal leukoencephalopathy.

V and J are TRBV5-1 and TRBJ1-2; 9 bases are shared with TRBD1. Trimming took 4 bases from V and 6 from J; bases not matched to a gene: 7. This CDR3 spans 14 amino acids. The germline V gene has CDR1 SGHRS and CDR2 YFSETQ. The CDR3 loop is CASSPGQGLDGYTF. CDR3 nucleotide sequence: TGCGCCAGCAGCCCGGGACAGGGTTTAGATGGCTACACCTTC.

The chain carries TRBV30 and TRBJ2-1; D is tentatively TRBD1 or TRBD2 (6 bases each). Trimming removed 2 bases from V and 7 bases from J, with 18 bases in between. The germline gives CDR1 GTSNPN, CDR2 SVGIG (reference sequence). This CDR3 spans 15 amino acids. CDR3 in DNA: TGTGCCTGGAGTCACCTTTTGGGGGCGGGGAATGAGCAGTTCTTC. As protein: CAWSHLLGAGNEQFF. Filled out from reference TRBV30 and TRBJ2-1, the complete variable domain reads SQTIHQWPATLVQPVGSPLSLECTVEGTSNPNLYWYRQAAGRGLQLLFYSVGIGQISSEVPQNLSASRPQDRQFILSSKKLLLSDSGFYLCAWSHLLGAGNEQFFGPGTRLTVL.

This chain uses TRBV7-9 with TRBJ2-1, with D hard to call. Looked up from germline, CDR1 is SEHNR and CDR2 is FQNEAQ (reference sequence). This CDR3 spans 15 amino acids. With 1 base removed from V and 5 bases from J, the gap between germline ends came to 12 bases. The CDR3 DNA reads TGTGCCAGCAGCTTAGGAGACTTTAGTAACAATGAGCAGTTCTTC. This encodes CASSLGDFSNNEQFF.

The chain links TRBV5-6 to TRBJ2-7, with D possibly called TRBD1 or TRBD2 (5 bases each). V lost 5 bases and J lost 0, with 15 bases in between. CDR1 SGHDT and CDR2 YYEEEE come from the germline V gene. CDR3 length: 15 residues. DNA of the CDR3: TGTGCCAGCAGTCCCCCCGGGACCGGCTCCTACGAGCAGTACTTC. It yields the protein CASSPPGTGSYEQYF.

The CDR3 DNA reads as TGTGCCAGCAGTCCCGGGACAGAGGCAGATACGCAGTATTTT. This codes for CASSPGTEADTQYF. The chain is built from TRBV6-4 and TRBJ2-3; 7 bases agree with TRBD1. This CDR3 has 14 amino acids. Germline-derived CDR1 and CDR2 are MRHNA and SNTAGT. The V gene end was trimmed by 5 bases and the J gene end by 4 bases; junction bases not matched to a gene: 6.

The chain recombines TRBV19 with TRBJ2-6; D might be TRBD2 (5 bases). This CDR3 is 14 amino acids long. The V gene's germline CDR1 is LNHDA and CDR2 SQIVND (reference sequence). V was pared by 9 bases and J by 0 bases, with 9 bases between. The CDR3 here is CASGRDSGANVLTF. The CDR3 DNA sequence: TGTGCCAGCGGACGGGACTCTGGGGCCAACGTCCTGACTTTC.

This chain connects TRBV28 to TRBJ2-3; 8 bases map to TRBD2. The CDR3 spans 15 residues. The germline gives CDR1 MDHEN, CDR2 SYDVKM. The junction had 2 bases not matched to a gene; V was cut back by 3 bases and J by 0 bases. The CDR3 protein is CASSLSSGSTDTQYF. DNA for the CDR3: TGTGCCAGCAGTTTGTCTAGCGGGAGCACAGATACGCAGTATTTT.

The gene calls are TRBV5-1 and TRBJ2-7; D possibly corresponds to TRBD2 (7 bases). The V gene lost 4 bases and the J gene lost 0 bases, with 20 bases spanning the gap. This CDR3 spans 17 amino acids. Germline CDR1 SGHRS, CDR2 YFSETQ. CDR3: CASSPQIRGASSYEQYF. DNA for the CDR3: TGCGCCAGCAGCCCCCAGATCCGGGGGGCCAGCTCCTACGAGCAGTACTTC.

This clone was seen just once. The V gene is TRBV4-1, the J gene TRBJ1-5, with a possible D match to TRBD1 (5 bases). V lost 1 base to trimming and J lost 9 bases, with 7 bases between them. This CDR3 is built from 12 residues. Per the germline V gene, CDR1 is MGHRA and CDR2 is YSYEKL. Here the CDR3 DNA reads TGCGCCAGCAGCCAAGGTGGGGGGCCCCAGCATTTT. Residues: CASSQGGGPQHF.

The J gene is TRBJ2-3, the V gene TRBV5-1; 10 positions match TRBD2. Germline lookup yields CDR1 SGHRS and CDR2 YFSETQ. This CDR3 has 16 amino acids. V trimming: 2 bases; J trimming: 0 bases; junction bases outside the gene matches: 3. The CDR3, as DNA: TGCGCCAGCAGCTTAACTAGCGGGGCTAGCACAGATACGCAGTATTTT. Translation gives CASSLTSGASTDTQYF.

The V call is TRBV18, the J call TRBJ2-7; TRBD2 is a possible D gene (5 bases). CDR3 length: 14 residues. Trimming stripped 4 bases from V and 0 bases from J, with 10 bases between. The germline gives CDR1 KGHSH, CDR2 LQKENI. Here the CDR3 DNA reads TGTGCCAGCTCACTGAGCCGGGACTCCTACGAGCAGTACTTC. Its protein product is CASSLSRDSYEQYF.

This chain joins TRBV13 and TRBJ2-3; 8 bases align to TRBD2. V shed 5 bases and J 1 base; nucleotides not matched to a gene: 8. Germline-derived CDR1 and CDR2 are PRHDT and FYEKMQ (reference sequence). There are 16 residues in the CDR3. CDR3 protein: CASSTRTSRGTDTQYF. The CDR3 nucleotides are TGTGCCAGCAGCACCAGGACTAGCCGGGGCACAGATACGCAGTATTTT.

The chain couples TRBV6-5 to TRBJ2-1, with a weak D call TRBD1 (5 bases). V was clipped by 0 bases and J by 6 bases, with 9 bases between them. The germline V gene encodes CDR1 MNHEY and CDR2 SVGAGI. The CDR3 has 14 amino acids. The DNA for the CDR3 is TGTGCCAGCAGTTACTCCAGGGTACGCAATGAGCAGTTCTTC. Protein product: CASSYSRVRNEQFF.

The rearrangement joins TRBV5-4 to TRBJ1-1; 8 bases align to TRBD1. Looked up from germline, CDR1 is SGHNT and CDR2 is YYREEE (reference sequence). J gave up 2 bases and V 2 bases, and 8 bases lay outside the gene matches. This CDR3 contains 16 residues. CDR3 in amino acids: CASSLRITGGNTEAFF. The DNA of the CDR3 is TGTGCCAGCAGCTTACGAATAACAGGGGGAAACACTGAAGCTTTCTTT.

This clone has just one count. The chain joins TRBV6-1 to TRBJ2-5, with 9 bases lining up with TRBD1. The J call could be wrong; TRBJ2-7 is a better fit for the DNA end. The length of the CDR3 is 15 residues. CDR1 MNHNS and CDR2 SASEGT come from the germline V gene. The CDR3 DNA is TGTGCCAGCAGCGTTCGGACAGGGGACGCCTACGAGCAGTACTTC. Protein product: CASSVRTGDAYEQYF.

The chain links TRBV12-5 to TRBJ2-5; 9 bases align to TRBD1. The end of the DNA fits TRBJ2-7 better, so the J call may be wrong. This CDR3 is 16 amino acids long. The germline CDR1 and CDR2 sequences are LGHNT and FRNRAP. CDR3 sequence reads: CASGPFTGTGYYEQYF. The CDR3, as DNA: TGTGCTAGTGGACCCTTCACCGGGACAGGGTACTACGAGCAGTACTTC.

The genes are TRBV4-1 and TRBJ1-1; D uncertain. Per the germline V gene, CDR1 is MGHRA and CDR2 is YSYEKL. Trimming removed 0 bases at V and 1 base at J, with 6 bases between. The CDR3 consists of 14 residues. The CDR3 coding sequence is TGCGCCAGCAGCCAAGATTCAGGGAACACTGAAGCTTTCTTT. Encoded protein: CASSQDSGNTEAFF.

The V and J genes are TRBV7-2 and TRBJ1-5; unclear D gene. V was pared by 5 bases and J by 11 bases, with 16 bases between. Germline V gives CDR1 SGHTA, CDR2 FQGNSA. The CDR3 is 13 amino acids. The CDR3 sequence is CASSDGARLAQHF. As DNA, the CDR3 is TGTGCCAGCAGCGACGGTGCCCGTTTAGCCCAGCATTTT.

The gene calls are TRBV9 and TRBJ2-1; D might be TRBD2 (5 bases). This CDR3 comprises 16 residues. Between the trimmed V and J ends, which lost 4 bases and 0 bases, there was a span of 14 bases. From germline, CDR1 is SGDLS and CDR2 YYNGEE. DNA of the CDR3: TGTGCCAGCAGCCCTTGGGAGTACGGCTCCTACAATGAGCAGTTCTTC. It encodes CASSPWEYGSYNEQFF. Drawing the rest from reference TRBV9 and TRBJ2-1, the complete variable domain is DSGVTQTPKHLITATGQRVTLRCSPRSGDLSVYWYQQSLDQGLQFLIQYYNGEERAKGNILERFSAQQFPDLHSELNLSSLELGDSALYFCASSPWEYGSYNEQFFGPGTRLTVL.

J is TRBJ2-2 and V is TRBV5-4, with TRBD1 matching over 11 bases. V gave up 4 bases and J gave up 7 bases; unmatched junction bases: 6. The CDR3 is 15 residues long. CDR1 is SGHNT, CDR2 YYREEE, per germline (reference sequence). In DNA form, the CDR3 reads TGTGCCAGCAGCGGCGGACAGGGGGCGAGCGGGGAGCTGTTTTTT. Translation: CASSGGQGASGELFF.

The rearrangement links TRBV11-2 to TRBJ1-2; the D is unclear. Deletions cut 1 base from V and 7 bases from J, with 7 bases between. CDR1 is SGHAT and CDR2 is FQNNGV in the germline V gene. CDR3 length: 12 residues. The chain's CDR3 is CASSLGGIGYTF. The CDR3 bases are TGTGCCAGCAGCTTAGGAGGGATTGGCTACACCTTC.

The genes are TRBV30 and TRBJ2-2; 7 bases line up with TRBD1. The CDR3 runs to 15 residues. V was clipped by 1 base and J by 0 bases; unmatched bases: 2. Looked up from germline, CDR1 is GTSNPN and CDR2 is SVGIG (reference sequence). The CDR3 DNA is TGTGCCTGGAGTGCAGGACAGGCGAACACCGGGGAGCTGTTTTTT. This gives the protein CAWSAGQANTGELFF.

This clone has just a few counts. The chain employs TRBV9 and TRBJ2-1, with D possibly matching TRBD1 (5 bases). V shed 5 bases and J shed 0 bases, with 18 bases lying between them. Germline V gene sequence: CDR1 SGDLS, CDR2 YYNGEE. This CDR3 spans 17 amino acids. CDR3 DNA: TGTGCCAGCAGTGAGTGGGGCAGGCGAGGCTCCTACAATGAGCAGTTCTTC. The encoded protein is CASSEWGRRGSYNEQFF.

The V gene is TRBV5-1, the J gene TRBJ2-3; 10 bases are a match to TRBD2. Germline CDR1 and CDR2: SGHRS and YFSETQ. The V gene end was trimmed by 4 bases and the J gene end by 6 bases; junction bases not matched to a gene: 5. The CDR3 consists of 14 residues. The CDR3, as DNA: TGCGCCAGCAGCCCTTCGACTAGCGGGGATACGCAGTATTTT. This sequence encodes CASSPSTSGDTQYF.

The chain is built from TRBV2 and TRBJ1-4, with unresolved D. The V and J ends lost 7 bases and 4 bases respectively, with 13 bases between them. CDR3 length: 14 residues. Germline V gene data show CDR1 as SNHLY and CDR2 as FYNNEI. CDR3 nucleotide sequence: TGTGCCAGCAACTGGAGAAAGGGTAATGAAAAACTGTTTTTT. This encodes CASNWRKGNEKLFF.

The chain is built from TRBV4-3 and TRBJ2-2, with D tentatively TRBD1 (5 bases). Germline assignment: CDR1 LGHNA and CDR2 YSLEER. The CDR3 loop spans 12 amino acids. The V gene lost 4 bases and the J gene lost 7 bases, with 7 bases spanning the gap. The CDR3 loop is CASSLRGGELFF. Written as DNA, the CDR3 is TGCGCCAGCAGCCTTAGGGGCGGGGAGCTGTTTTTT.